This T cell receptor beta chain was identified in a study of T cell repertoires in cytomegalovirus infection. Study overall: From public TCR beta signatures came an indication of both CMV infection and matching HLA type. Study results and caveats: Individuals carrying CMV plus the relevant HLA were identified by cumulative frequency of public TCR beta families. HLA-C-restricted CMV clonotypes gave the most frequent clonotype in two of eight donors.

TCRdb passed the reads through MiXCR, listing each CDR3 protein once. The sample contains some 77,000 distinct CDR3 sequences, roughly 3.5% of which appear only once. V trimming: 5 bases; J trimming: 6 bases; junction bases outside the gene matches: 11. The CDR3 is 16 amino acids. The V gene's germline CDR1 is MDHEN and CDR2 SYDVKM. There are many counts of this clonotype. Its antigen is undetermined. Sequencing was carried out using PBMCs. This clonotype was sampled from a human donor in good health (CMV status not recorded). Some clones in this sample may be carry-over from other donors' samples. The chain uses TRBV28 and TRBJ2-3, with TRBD2 identical over 10 bases. For the CDR3, the DNA is TGTGCCAGCAGTACCCCAGCGGGGGGGCCGGGGGATACGCAGTATTTT. It encodes CASSTPAGGPGDTQYF.